The 21 T cell receptor beta chains in this list originate from one sample, sequenced in a study of human T cells and chemical hapten exposure. Time point defined: patch test 1, 2 weeks after DPC sensitization. Sample treatment: therapeutic diphenylcyclopropenone sensitization with weekly scalp DPC. TCRdb reprocessed the RACE reads via MiXCR and lists one record per CDR3 protein. Counted here are some 94,000 distinct CDR3 sequences, around 11% occurring once; the ten biggest clones make up less than 2.5%. Sequenced here: whole blood, sampled in connection with sensitization to the hapten diphenylcyclopropenone (DPC). The receptor source for this set is a woman in her thirties or forties with alopecia areata. Some clones in this sample may be carry-over from other donors' samples.

This clonotype was detected many times. The V gene is TRBV29-1, the J gene TRBJ2-7, with unresolved D. V was shortened by 4 bases and J by 0 bases, with 4 bases between the two germline ends. CDR3 length equals 11 residues. Per germline, CDR1 SQVTM and CDR2 ANQGSEA. Here the CDR3 reads CSVAYSYEQYF. The CDR3 region has the DNA TGCAGCGTTGCCTACTCCTACGAGCAGTACTTC.

This clonotype was detected ten times or more. The chain has TRBV7-8 and TRBJ2-7; TRBD1 agrees at 10 bases. This CDR3 is 14 amino acids long. After removal of 5 bases from V and 6 bases from J, the junction contained 7 bases not matched to a gene. CDR1 is SGHVS and CDR2 is FQNEAQ in the germline V gene. CDR3 amino acids: CASSAGTGAGEQYF. The CDR3 DNA reads TGTGCCAGCAGCGCCGGGACAGGGGCGGGCGAGCAGTACTTC.

This clonotype was found a few times. The V call is TRBV18, the J call TRBJ2-7; TRBD2 matches at 7 bases. The CDR3 totals 14 residues. The V gene end was trimmed by 1 base and the J gene end by 3 bases; junction bases not matched to a gene: 3. Germline CDR1 KGHSH, CDR2 LQKENI. CDR3 region: CASSPRGGDYEQYF. In DNA form, the CDR3 reads TGTGCCAGCTCACCACGTGGGGGGGACTACGAGCAGTACTTC.

CDR3 sequence: CASSYVPGGADTQYF. Written as DNA, the CDR3 is TGTGCCAGCAGTTACGTCCCGGGAGGAGCAGATACGCAGTATTTT. The chain recombines TRBV6-2 or TRBV6-3 with TRBJ2-3; 7 nucleotides align to TRBD2. The CDR3 spans 15 residues. CDR1 and CDR2 (germline): MNHEY, SVGEGT. With V trimmed by 2 bases and J by 4 bases, 6 bases remained unmatched.

This clonotype was counted only a few times. This chain connects TRBV5-1 to TRBJ2-5; no clear D gene. CDR1 is SGHRS, CDR2 YFSETQ, per germline. This CDR3 has 14 residues. Trimming took off 0 bases at V and 4 bases at J, with 10 bases between the two ends. The CDR3 region has the DNA TGCGCCAGCAGCTTGGCAGGAAAAGGAGAGACCCAGTACTTC. The encoded protein is CASSLAGKGETQYF.

J is TRBJ1-2 and V is TRBV28; the D gene is possibly TRBD1 (6 bases). Germline V lookup: CDR1 MDHEN, CDR2 SYDVKM. The V gene lost 5 bases and the J gene lost 5 bases, with 9 bases spanning the gap. The length of the CDR3 is 12 residues. This CDR3 is CASSTGQYGYTF. CDR3 sequence (DNA): TGTGCCAGCAGTACAGGGCAATATGGCTACACCTTC.

This rearrangement joins TRBV5-1 to TRBJ2-2; 10 nucleotides match TRBD2. From germline, CDR1 is SGHRS and CDR2 YFSETQ. Trimming removed 4 bases from V and 4 bases from J; junction bases left unmatched: 7. The CDR3 is made up of 16 amino acids. Here the CDR3 DNA reads TGCGCCAGCAGCGGTGCTAGCGGGAGTGTCACCGGGGAGCTGTTTTTT. It codes for CASSGASGSVTGELFF.

The V gene is TRBV29-1, the J gene TRBJ2-3; maybe TRBD1 (5 bases). The CDR3 covers 14 residues. Trimming took 5 bases from V and 2 from J, leaving 14 bases between them. Germline lookup yields CDR1 SQVTM and CDR2 ANQGSEA. The CDR3 bases are TGCAGCGTTAAGCCAGGGTCAGCCACAGATACGCAGTATTTT. As protein: CSVKPGSATDTQYF.

The chain carries TRBV9 and TRBJ1-1, with D possibly being TRBD1 (5 bases). Per the germline V gene, CDR1 is SGDLS and CDR2 is YYNGEE. CDR3 length: 15 amino acids. With 3 bases removed from V and 0 bases from J, the gap between germline ends came to 12 bases. CDR3 protein: CASSEAGTLNTEAFF. Written as DNA, the CDR3 is TGTGCCAGCAGCGAGGCCGGGACTCTGAACACTGAAGCTTTCTTT.

V and J are TRBV7-3 and TRBJ1-6; 11 bases fit TRBD1. J was trimmed by 10 bases and V by 4 bases; bases with no gene match: 6. Per the germline V gene, CDR1 is SGHTA and CDR2 is FQGTGA. The CDR3 is 15 residues long. In nucleotides, the CDR3 is TGTGCCAGCAGCTGGGACAGGGGGAGAGGCTCACCCCTCCACTTT. This codes for CASSWDRGRGSPLHF.

This clonotype has more than one count but fewer than ten. The chain carries TRBV29-1 and TRBJ2-1; 11 bases fit TRBD2. The germline V gene encodes CDR1 SQVTM and CDR2 ANQGSEA. Losses at the gene ends were 6 bases for V and 9 bases for J; bases not matched to a gene: 7. The CDR3 has 13 residues. The CDR3 loop reads CSVGTGTSGEQFF. In DNA form, the CDR3 reads TGCAGCGTGGGAACCGGGACTAGCGGTGAGCAGTTCTTC.

Many counts were recorded for this clonotype. The chain combines TRBV28 with TRBJ1-1; the D is unclear. Germline-derived CDR1 and CDR2 are MDHEN and SYDVKM. V was trimmed by 3 bases and J by 8 bases, leaving 10 bases between them. The CDR3 covers 12 residues. This CDR3 is CASSFLSAEAFF. In DNA, the CDR3 is TGTGCCAGCAGTTTTTTGAGTGCGGAAGCTTTCTTT.

This clonotype was observed at least ten times. V usage is TRBV20-1 and J usage is TRBJ2-7, with D possibly being TRBD2 (6 bases). This CDR3 has 16 amino acids. Germline CDR1 reads DFQATT; CDR2 reads SNEGSKA (reference sequence). V dropped 4 bases and J dropped 7 bases, with 26 bases sitting between them. The CDR3 protein is CSATNPLSGPLVEQYF. The CDR3 nucleotides read TGCAGTGCTACCAATCCCCTGAGCGGGCCCTTGGTGGAGCAGTACTTC.

Ten or more counts support this clonotype. V usage is TRBV30 and J usage is TRBJ2-7; D ambiguous. V was cut by 1 base and J by 5 bases, with 6 bases left in between. CDR1 is GTSNPN and CDR2 is SVGIG in the germline V gene (reference sequence). The CDR3 covers 11 residues. In DNA, the CDR3 is TGTGCCTGGAGTGGTGTCCACGAGCAGTACTTC. The encoded protein is CAWSGVHEQYF.

Notes on this clonotype: Likely a read error: the CDR3 ends without its conserved phenylalanine or tryptophan. The chain employs TRBV28 and TRBJ2-2; TRBD2 matches 9 bases. V shed 5 bases, J shed 7 bases, and the junction held 11 bases outside the gene matches. CDR1 is MDHEN and CDR2 is SYDVKM in the germline V gene. The CDR3 runs 16 residues. The CDR3 DNA reads as TGTGCCAGCAGTACCCCCGCGGGAGGGCCGATCGGGGAGCTGTTTATT. Translating it yields CASSTPAGGPIGELFI.

This clonotype was detected only a few times. V is TRBV12-3 or TRBV12-4 and J is TRBJ1-5, with a possible D match to TRBD1 (5 bases). This CDR3 comprises 12 residues. Between the trimmed V and J ends, which lost 3 bases and 9 bases, there was a span of 9 bases. The CDR3 coding sequence is TGTGCCAGCAGTTTGGCAGGGAGGCCCCAGCATTTT. It yields the protein CASSLAGRPQHF.

The chain joins TRBV4-3 to TRBJ2-3; 7 bases agree with TRBD2. Germline-derived CDR1 and CDR2 are LGHNA and YSLEER. The CDR3 consists of 16 residues. The V and J ends lost 0 bases and 4 bases, in that order; junction bases with no gene match: 7. In DNA form, the CDR3 reads TGCGCCAGCAGCCAAGATCGGGGGGAAGGCGCAGATACGCAGTATTTT. Amino acids: CASSQDRGEGADTQYF.

The gene calls are TRBV7-6 and TRBJ2-5, with D unresolved. This CDR3 is 14 amino acids long. V was shortened by 5 bases and J by 5 bases, with 15 bases between the two germline ends. Per the germline V gene, CDR1 is SGHVS and CDR2 is FNYEAQ. The CDR3 bases are TGTGCCAGCAGCCGAACCGCGCAGAGGGAGACCCAGTACTTC. Translating it yields CASSRTAQRETQYF.

The rearrangement joins TRBV6-5 to TRBJ2-4; 7 nucleotides line up with TRBD1. The V gene end was trimmed by 6 bases and the J gene end by 3 bases; junction bases not matched to a gene: 5. CDR1 is MNHEY, CDR2 SVGAGI, per germline. This CDR3 region has 14 residues. The CDR3 reads CASSQRDSKNIQYF. The CDR3, as DNA: TGTGCCAGCAGCCAACGGGACAGCAAAAACATTCAGTACTTC.

As for this clonotype: This may be a read error: a much more frequent sequence differs by one nucleotide. The CDR3 DNA reads as TGTGCCAGTAACACCGGGAGGGGAAACTATGAGCAGTTCTTC. It yields the protein CASNTGRGNYEQFF. This chain joins TRBV19 and TRBJ2-1, with 8 bases matching TRBD2. Looked up from germline, CDR1 is LNHDA and CDR2 is SQIVND (reference sequence). Unmatched junction bases numbered 10, after V lost 7 bases and J lost 8 bases. This CDR3 has 14 amino acids. Together with reference TRBV19 and TRBJ2-1, the CDR3 gives the full variable domain: DGGITQSPKYLFRKEGQNVTLSCEQNLNHDAMYWYRQDPGQGLRLIYYSQIVNDFQKGDIAEGYSVSREKKESFPLTVTSAQKNPTAFYLCASNTGRGNYEQFFGPGTRLTVL.

This clonotype occurred a few times. The rearrangement links TRBV6-5 to TRBJ2-1; D not resolved. This CDR3 has 16 residues. Germline CDR1 MNHEY, CDR2 SVGAGI. V was trimmed by 5 bases and J by 0 bases, leaving 14 bases between them. The CDR3, as DNA: TGTGCCAGCAGTCAAGGTCTAGTACTCTCCTACAATGAGCAGTTCTTC. Protein sequence: CASSQGLVLSYNEQFF.